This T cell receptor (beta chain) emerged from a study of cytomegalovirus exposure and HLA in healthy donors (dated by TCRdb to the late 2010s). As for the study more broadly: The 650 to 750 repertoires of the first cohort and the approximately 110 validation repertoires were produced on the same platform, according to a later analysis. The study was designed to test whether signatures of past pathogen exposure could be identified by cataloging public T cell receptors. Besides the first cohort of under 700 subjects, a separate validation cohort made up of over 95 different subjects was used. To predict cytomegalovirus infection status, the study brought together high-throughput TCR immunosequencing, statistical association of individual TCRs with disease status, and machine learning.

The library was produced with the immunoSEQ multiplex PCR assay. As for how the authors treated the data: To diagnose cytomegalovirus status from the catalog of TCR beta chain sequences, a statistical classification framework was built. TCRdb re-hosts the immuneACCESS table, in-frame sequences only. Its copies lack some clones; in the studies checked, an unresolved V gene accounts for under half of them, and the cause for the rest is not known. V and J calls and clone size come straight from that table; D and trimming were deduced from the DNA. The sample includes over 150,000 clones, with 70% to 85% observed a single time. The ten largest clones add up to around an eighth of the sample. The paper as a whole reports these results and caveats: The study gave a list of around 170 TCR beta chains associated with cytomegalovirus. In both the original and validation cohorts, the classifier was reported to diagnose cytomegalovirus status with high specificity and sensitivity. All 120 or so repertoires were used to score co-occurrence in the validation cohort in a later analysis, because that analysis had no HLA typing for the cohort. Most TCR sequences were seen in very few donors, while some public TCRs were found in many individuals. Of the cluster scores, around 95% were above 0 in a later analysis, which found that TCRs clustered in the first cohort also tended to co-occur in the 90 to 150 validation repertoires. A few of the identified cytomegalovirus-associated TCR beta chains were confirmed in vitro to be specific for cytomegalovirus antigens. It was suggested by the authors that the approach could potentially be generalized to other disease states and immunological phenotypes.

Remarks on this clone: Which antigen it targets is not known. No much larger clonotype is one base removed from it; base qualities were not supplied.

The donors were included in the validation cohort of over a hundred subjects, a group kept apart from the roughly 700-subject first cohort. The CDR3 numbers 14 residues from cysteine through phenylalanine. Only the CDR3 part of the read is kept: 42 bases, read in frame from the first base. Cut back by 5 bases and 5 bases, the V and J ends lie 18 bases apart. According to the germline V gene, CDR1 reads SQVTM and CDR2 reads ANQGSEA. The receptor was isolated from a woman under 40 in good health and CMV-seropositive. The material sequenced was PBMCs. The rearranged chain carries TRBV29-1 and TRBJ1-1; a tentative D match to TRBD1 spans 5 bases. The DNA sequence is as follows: TGCAGCGTTAATTTCCGGGGGGTAGAGACTGAAGCTTTCTTT. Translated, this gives CSVNFRGVETEAFF.